The rows below give T cell receptor beta chains drawn from one sample of a study of blood T cells in healthy people across ages. TCRdb reprocessed the 5' RACE reads with MiXCR, giving one entry per CDR3 protein. The data hold around 940,000 distinct CDR3 sequences, with approximately 50% observed a single time. Sequencing was carried out using blood. These receptors came from an older woman in good health. The CDR3 runs from the conserved cysteine through the conserved F or W. Fields, in order: V gene, clone size, J gene, D gene, CDR3 DNA, CDR3 protein. D genes are given only for firm matches. Rows may omit the clone size; those that give it use once, few, many or a size class.

>TRBV10-3|many|TRBJ2-7|TRBD1
TGTGCCATCAGTCCGGGACAGTGGTACGAGCAGTACTTC
CAISPGQWYEQYF
>TRBV7-3|.|TRBJ2-7|TRBD1
TGTGCCAGCAGCTTAGTCCCCGAGCCGGGACAGGGGATTTACGAGCAGTACTTC
CASSLVPEPGQGIYEQYF
>TRBV27|.|TRBJ1-2|.
TGTGCCAGCAGCACGGGCCCGGCTAACTATGGCTACACCTTC
CASSTGPANYGYTF
>TRBV2|once|TRBJ2-1|TRBD2
TGTGCCAGCAGTGATACCGCGGGAGGCCCCTCCTACAATGAGCAGTTCTTC
CASSDTAGGPSYNEQFF
>TRBV21-1|.|TRBJ2-1|.
TGTGCCAGCATCAAAGTCCGGGGGGCCTACAATGAGCAGTTCTTC
CASIKVRGAYNEQFF
>TRBV28|.|TRBJ2-2|.
TGTGCCAGCAGCCCGCGACCCAAGAAGAACACCGGGGAGCTGTTTTTT
CASSPRPKKNTGELFF
>TRBV25-1|.|TRBJ1-2|.
TGTACCACCCAGCGGGAGGTGGGGGGACCCTATGGCTACACCTTC
CTTQREVGGPYGYTF
>TRBV25-1|.|TRBJ2-7|.
TGTGCCAGCAGTGAATCGAGCAGGGGATGGGACAATGAGCAGTACTTC
CASSESSRGWDNEQYF
>TRBV20-1|.|TRBJ2-1|.
TGCAGTGCTAGTCCGAGTATTAATGAGCAGTTCTTC
CSASPSINEQFF
>TRBV11-3|.|TRBJ1-2|.
TGTGCCAGCAGCTTTTCCGGGGATGGCTACACCTTC
CASSFSGDGYTF
>TRBV3-1|once|TRBJ2-4|.
TGTGCCAGCAGCCAGACCGGTGGGCAGTACTTC
CASSQTGGQYF
>TRBV3-1|.|TRBJ2-6|.
TGTGCCAGCAGCCAAGATTACAGGGCTGGGGCCAACGTCCTGACTTTC
CASSQDYRAGANVLTF
>TRBV4-1|.|TRBJ2-5|TRBD2
TGCGCCAGCAGCCTCCTCCCCGGGGGACTAGCGGAAGAGACCCAGTACTTC
CASSLLPGGLAEETQYF